This record looks at one T cell receptor beta chain sequence and its context. The data were obtained in a study of blood T cell repertoires in COVID-19. Study overall: The cDNA or gDNA used as material had been derived from T cells, B-cell-depleted T cells, or PBMCs.

This CDR3 has 15 residues. V lost 1 base and J lost 8; bases outside the gene matches: 7. The germline V gene has CDR1 SGHNT and CDR2 YYREEE (reference sequence). The repertoire was sequenced with immunoSEQ multiplex PCR; TCRdb's copy has only in-frame clones and lacks some. The data contain around 30,000 clones, roughly 87% of them seen just once; the ten biggest clones take up roughly 14%. The chain employs TRBV5-4 and TRBJ2-1, with TRBD1 identical over 9 bases. The receptor comes from a human donor in a cohort sampled during active COVID-19. The donor label of this sample is uncertain. Sequenced input: peripheral blood. CDR3 region: CASSLSQGAEYEQFF. CDR3 sequence (DNA): TGTGCCAGCAGCTTGTCACAGGGGGCTGAGTATGAGCAGTTCTTC.